This T cell receptor (beta chain) originates from a study of shared clonotypes between healthy human individuals. For this clone: Antigen: not known.

General study points: Owing to a small donor count, the genetic and exposure-history diversity represented was limited.

Assay used: immunoSEQ multiplex PCR; TCRdb lists only in-frame clones, some missing. The table has 850,000 to 1,200,000 clones, about 70% seen once; the top ten hold nearly 1.5%. The CDR3 covers 13 residues. V gave up 4 bases and J gave up 5 bases, with 9 bases separating them. Looked up from germline, CDR1 is MGHRA and CDR2 is YSYEKL. Sequencing was performed on memory CD4+ T cells sorted from blood. The subset denotes: CD45RA-negative fraction. The rearrangement uses TRBV4-1 and TRBJ1-5, with a possible D match to TRBD1 (5 bases). This clonotype was obtained from a man aged 18 to 30 in good health. The CDR3, as DNA: TGCGCCAGCAGCCGAGGGACGGATCAGCCCCAGCATTTT. Protein product: CASSRGTDQPQHF.